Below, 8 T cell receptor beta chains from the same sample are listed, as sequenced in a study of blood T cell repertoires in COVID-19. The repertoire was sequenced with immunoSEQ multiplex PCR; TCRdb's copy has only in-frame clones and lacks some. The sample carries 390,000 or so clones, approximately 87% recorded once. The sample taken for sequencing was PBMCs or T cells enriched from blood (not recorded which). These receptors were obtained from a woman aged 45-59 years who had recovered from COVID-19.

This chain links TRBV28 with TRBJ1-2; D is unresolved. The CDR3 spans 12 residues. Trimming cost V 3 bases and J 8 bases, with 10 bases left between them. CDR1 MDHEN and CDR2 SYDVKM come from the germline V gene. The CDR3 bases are TGTGCCAGCAGTTTGTCGAACAGAGGCTACACCTTC. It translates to CASSLSNRGYTF.

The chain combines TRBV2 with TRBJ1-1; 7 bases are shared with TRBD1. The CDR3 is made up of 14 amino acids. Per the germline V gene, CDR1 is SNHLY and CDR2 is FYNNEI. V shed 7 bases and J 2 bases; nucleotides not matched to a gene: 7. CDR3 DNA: TGTGCCAGCAACGACAGGGTATCTAACACTGAAGCTTTCTTT. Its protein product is CASNDRVSNTEAFF.

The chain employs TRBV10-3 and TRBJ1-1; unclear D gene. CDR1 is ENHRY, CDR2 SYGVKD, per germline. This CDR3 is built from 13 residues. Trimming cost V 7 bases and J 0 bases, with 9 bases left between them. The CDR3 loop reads CAINRLLNTEAFF. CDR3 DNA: TGTGCCATCAATAGACTATTGAACACTGAAGCTTTCTTT.

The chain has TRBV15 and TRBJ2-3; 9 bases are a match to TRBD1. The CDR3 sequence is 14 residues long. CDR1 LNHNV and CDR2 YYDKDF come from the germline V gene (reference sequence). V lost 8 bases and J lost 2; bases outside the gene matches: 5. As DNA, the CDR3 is TGTGCCACCGCCGGGACAGGGTACACAGATACGCAGTATTTT. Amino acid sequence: CATAGTGYTDTQYF.

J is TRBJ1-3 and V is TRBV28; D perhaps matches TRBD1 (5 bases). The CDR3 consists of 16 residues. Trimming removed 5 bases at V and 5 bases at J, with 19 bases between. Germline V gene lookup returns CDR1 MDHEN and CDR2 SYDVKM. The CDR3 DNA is TGTGCCAGCAGTCCCCCGTCGGGGGTCCATAGAAACACCATATATTTT. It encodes CASSPPSGVHRNTIYF.

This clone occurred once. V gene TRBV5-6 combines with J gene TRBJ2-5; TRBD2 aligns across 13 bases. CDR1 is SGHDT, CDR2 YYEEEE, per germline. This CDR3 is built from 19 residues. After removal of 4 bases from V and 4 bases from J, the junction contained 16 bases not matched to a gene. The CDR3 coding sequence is TGTGCCAGCAGCGACACTAGCGGGGGGGTCAGTTCTACGAGAGAGACCCAGTACTTC. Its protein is CASSDTSGGVSSTRETQYF.

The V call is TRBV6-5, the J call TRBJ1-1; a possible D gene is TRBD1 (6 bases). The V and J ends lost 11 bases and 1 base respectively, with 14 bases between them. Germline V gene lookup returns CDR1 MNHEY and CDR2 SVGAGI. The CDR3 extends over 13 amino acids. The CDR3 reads CAGQGWKNTEAFF. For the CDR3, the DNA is TGTGCCGGCCAGGGGTGGAAGAACACTGAAGCTTTCTTT.

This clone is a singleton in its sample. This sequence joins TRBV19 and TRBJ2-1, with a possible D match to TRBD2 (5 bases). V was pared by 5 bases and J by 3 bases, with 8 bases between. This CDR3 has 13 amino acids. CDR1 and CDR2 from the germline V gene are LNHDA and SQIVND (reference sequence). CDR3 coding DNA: TGTGCCAGTAGTGTGGGGAGCTACAATGAGCAGTTCTTC. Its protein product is CASSVGSYNEQFF. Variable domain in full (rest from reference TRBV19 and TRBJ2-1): DGGITQSPKYLFRKEGQNVTLSCEQNLNHDAMYWYRQDPGQGLRLIYYSQIVNDFQKGDIAEGYSVSREKKESFPLTVTSAQKNPTAFYLCASSVGSYNEQFFGPGTRLTVL.